This entry is about one T cell receptor (beta chain). Produced via immunoSEQ multiplex PCR; TCRdb's table is partial and in-frame only. This sample carries 30,000 to 40,000 clones, around 74% of them seen once, and the ten largest clones take over 9.5%. One Seattle source followed patients from active infection through their disease course. This sample stems from a study of blood T cell repertoires in COVID-19. Study-level background: PBMCs, B-cell-depleted T cells, or T cells provided the cDNA or gDNA that made up the material.

Germline CDR1 is SGHTA and CDR2 is FQGNSA. This CDR3 is 18 amino acids long. Trimming took 3 bases from V and 0 from J, leaving 21 bases between them. The sequencing input was peripheral blood. The origin of this receptor is a man in his 70s with COVID-19, enrolled during active disease. The chain carries TRBV7-2 and TRBJ2-7; D perhaps matches TRBD1 (5 bases). The DNA of the CDR3 is TGTGCCAGCAGCTTCTTAGGACATCCCTCCCCACTCTCCTACGAGCAGTACTTC. Its protein is CASSFLGHPSPLSYEQYF.